This T cell receptor beta chain was profiled in a study of T cells after yellow fever vaccination. V was pared by 6 bases and J by 0 bases, with 10 bases between. Germline CDR1 and CDR2: SGHRS and YFSETQ. The length of the CDR3 is 15 residues. 5'RACE template switching produced TCR cDNA carrying a universal primer site and UMIs. TCRdb reprocessed the 5' RACE reads via MiXCR and lists one record per CDR3 protein. The sample records 200,000 to 300,000 distinct CDR3 sequences, roughly 3.5% being singletons. Study findings and constraints: Though weaker, the secondary response peaked faster, on day 5 versus 15.

This clonotype was recorded many times. The antigen is unknown. Specimen: PBMCs, collected 15 days after the yellow fever booster vaccination. The receptor was isolated from a young man who received the YFV17D yellow fever vaccine. The rearrangement links TRBV5-1 to TRBJ2-6, with no clear D. Here the CDR3 DNA reads TGCGCCAGCACCAGCTTACTCTCTGGGGCCAACGTCCTGACTTTC. This sequence encodes CASTSLLSGANVLTF.